A single sample gave rise to the 30 T cell receptor beta chains below, sequenced in a study of blood T cell repertoires in COVID-19 (dated by TCRdb to 2020 to 2022). The library was generated by the immunoSEQ multiplex PCR assay. TCRdb holds this immuneACCESS table with in-frame rearrangements only. Some clones are missing; in checked studies, unresolved V genes explain under half, and the rest has no known cause. The sample profile shows about 480,000 clones; 88% of them were found once. 1.5% to 2% of the sample goes to the ten largest clones. Specimen: PBMCs or T cells enriched from blood (not recorded which). The receptors derive from a woman aged 40 to 50 who had recovered from COVID-19.

This clone was seen only a few times. The chain employs TRBV19 and TRBJ1-2; 8 positions agree with TRBD1. The CDR3 loop spans 17 amino acids. The J segment lost 2 bases and the V segment lost 7 bases, leaving 15 bases of the junction unmatched. Germline CDR1 is LNHDA and CDR2 is SQIVND (reference sequence). As DNA, the CDR3 is TGTGCCAGTACCTCACTCCGGGCAGGGGGCGCCAACTATGGCTACACCTTC. Encoded protein: CASTSLRAGGANYGYTF.

V usage is TRBV11-2 and J usage is TRBJ2-7; TRBD1 matches 9 bases. Per germline, CDR1 SGHAT and CDR2 FQNNGV. Trimming cost V 7 bases and J 3 bases; bases outside gene matches: 10. The length of the CDR3 is 15 residues. The CDR3 DNA sequence: TGTGCCAGCATCGGGCGGGACAGGGATCACTACGAGCAGTACTTC. This gives the protein CASIGRDRDHYEQYF.

V is TRBV11-3 and J is TRBJ1-1; TRBD1 agrees at 7 bases. With 4 bases clipped from V and 1 base from J, the junction kept 0 bases outside the gene matches. There are 13 residues in the CDR3. The germline V gene has CDR1 SGHNT and CDR2 YENEEA. CDR3 nucleotide sequence: TGTGCCAGCAGCTACAGGGGGAACACTGAAGCTTTCTTT. This translates into CASSYRGNTEAFF.

The chain uses TRBV30 and TRBJ2-2, with 10 bases matching TRBD2. This CDR3 region has 15 residues. Germline V gene lookup returns CDR1 GTSNPN and CDR2 SVGIG (reference sequence). V gave up 1 base and J gave up 4 bases; unmatched junction bases: 3. CDR3 coding DNA: TGTGCCTGGAGTGGGGCTAGCGGGAGCACCGGGGAGCTGTTTTTT. It codes for CAWSGASGSTGELFF.

The chain carries TRBV7-2 and TRBJ2-5; 9 bases are shared with TRBD2. With 1 base clipped from V and 4 bases from J, the junction kept 4 bases outside the gene matches. Germline values: CDR1 SGHTA, CDR2 FQGNSA. The CDR3 runs to 15 residues. CDR3 region: CASSLDGGRGETQYF. For the CDR3, the DNA is TGTGCCAGCAGCTTAGACGGCGGGAGGGGAGAGACCCAGTACTTC.

The chain links TRBV29-1 to TRBJ2-3; 7 bases align to TRBD2. CDR3 length: 13 residues. Germline loops: CDR1 SQVTM, CDR2 ANQGSEA. The junction had 10 bases not matched to a gene; V was cut back by 8 bases and J by 5 bases. DNA for the CDR3: TGCAGCCAAAGCGGGGAAGGGAGAGATACGCAGTATTTT. This translates into CSQSGEGRDTQYF.

The gene calls are TRBV19 and TRBJ1-4, with D uncertain. With 4 bases removed from V and 4 bases from J, the gap between germline ends came to 10 bases. This CDR3 comprises 14 residues. Germline CDR1 is LNHDA and CDR2 is SQIVND (reference sequence). CDR3 sequence reads: CASSNDQINEKLFF. CDR3 bases: TGTGCCAGTAGTAACGATCAGATTAATGAAAAACTGTTTTTT.

CDR3 in DNA: TGTGCCAGTAGCCCGGGACTAGTTGGGGAGACCCAGTACTTC. Protein product: CASSPGLVGETQYF. The rearrangement uses TRBV19 and TRBJ2-5; the match to TRBD2 covers 8 bases. The length of the CDR3 is 14 residues. Per germline, CDR1 LNHDA and CDR2 SQIVND (reference sequence). V dropped 6 bases and J dropped 5; count of bases not matched to a gene: 8. Using reference TRBV19 and TRBJ2-5 for the parts outside the CDR3, the full variable domain is DGGITQSPKYLFRKEGQNVTLSCEQNLNHDAMYWYRQDPGQGLRLIYYSQIVNDFQKGDIAEGYSVSREKKESFPLTVTSAQKNPTAFYLCASSPGLVGETQYFGPGTRLLVL.

The rearrangement links TRBV18 to TRBJ2-1; TRBD2 matches at 9 bases. Germline V gives CDR1 KGHSH, CDR2 LQKENI. The CDR3 extends over 16 amino acids. V trimming: 2 bases; J trimming: 5 bases; junction bases outside the gene matches: 7. CDR3 coding DNA: TGTGCCAGCTCACCAAGGGGGAGCGGGAGGAACAATGAGCAGTTCTTC. It specifies CASSPRGSGRNNEQFF. The entire variable domain, with the rest obtained from reference TRBV18 and TRBJ2-1, is as follows: NAGVMQNPRHLVRRRGQEARLRCSPMKGHSHVYWYRQLPEEGLKFMVYLQKENIIDESGMPKERFSAEFPKEGPSILRIQQVVRGDSAAYFCASSPRGSGRNNEQFFGPGTRLTVL.

This clone is a singleton in its sample. The chain joins TRBV19 to TRBJ2-7; D may be TRBD1 (6 bases). The CDR3 covers 14 residues. V shed 5 bases and J shed 0 bases, with 11 bases lying between them. CDR1 and CDR2 (germline): LNHDA, SQIVND (reference sequence). The CDR3 DNA follows: TGTGCCAGTAGTCTCAGGACAGACTCCTACGAGCAGTACTTC. This gives the protein CASSLRTDSYEQYF.

This clone was observed once. The rearrangement links TRBV29-1 to TRBJ2-1; possible D gene TRBD2, 6 bases. V lost 5 bases and J 6 bases, leaving 17 bases between the germline ends. The CDR3 totals 14 residues. Germline CDR1 SQVTM, CDR2 ANQGSEA. CDR3 residues: CSVSSPREANEQFF. The CDR3 DNA reads as TGCAGCGTTTCTAGCCCCAGGGAGGCCAATGAGCAGTTCTTC.

The CDR3, as DNA: TGTGCCAGCAGCGTGGGAGCGGGAGGAAACTACGAGCAGTACTTC. As protein: CASSVGAGGNYEQYF. The V call is TRBV9, the J call TRBJ2-7, with 9 nucleotides matching TRBD2. The CDR3 contains 15 residues. V was pared by 2 bases and J by 3 bases, with 6 bases of the junction left unmatched. Germline CDR1 reads SGDLS; CDR2 reads YYNGEE.

The V gene is TRBV4-2, the J gene TRBJ1-2, with 7 bases lining up with TRBD1. Germline trimming cut 1 base from V and 0 bases from J; bases unmatched to any gene: 8. The CDR3 loop spans 17 amino acids. CDR1 LGHNA and CDR2 YNFKEQ come from the germline V gene. The CDR3 reads CASSQATGTDPNYGYTF. CDR3 coding DNA: TGTGCCAGCAGCCAAGCTACCGGGACAGATCCTAACTATGGCTACACCTTC.

This rearrangement joins TRBV3-1 (or the pseudogene TRBV3-2) to TRBJ1-5, with D unresolved. Germline-derived CDR1 and CDR2 are LGHDT and YNNKEL (reference sequence). Deletions cut 4 bases from V and 3 bases from J, with 13 bases between. The CDR3 contains 15 residues. The CDR3 loop reads CASSRSGIANQPQHF. The CDR3 DNA follows: TGTGCCAGCAGCCGCAGCGGGATCGCCAATCAGCCCCAGCATTTT.

The gene calls are TRBV4-3 and TRBJ1-2, with a tentative D call TRBD1 (5 bases). CDR1 LGHNA and CDR2 YSLEER come from the germline V gene. The CDR3 extends over 15 amino acids. The germline V and J ends were trimmed by 1 base and 6 bases, with 15 bases remaining between them. DNA of the CDR3: TGCGCCAGCAGCCAAGGGCCTCGGGGGTCCCATGGCTACACCTTC. This codes for CASSQGPRGSHGYTF.

The J gene is TRBJ2-3, the V gene TRBV7-8, with 7 bases that match TRBD1. The CDR3 has 16 residues. CDR1 SGHVS and CDR2 FQNEAQ come from the germline V gene. Germline trimming cut 5 bases from V and 0 bases from J; bases unmatched to any gene: 8. The CDR3 here is CASSRGQATSTDTQYF. CDR3 in DNA: TGTGCCAGCAGCCGAGGACAGGCAACTAGCACAGATACGCAGTATTTT.

This clone was counted once. This sequence joins TRBV6-4 and TRBJ2-2, with 7 bases lining up with TRBD1. V shed 4 bases, J shed 4 bases, and the junction held 6 bases outside the gene matches. CDR3 length: 15 amino acids. The germline V gene encodes CDR1 MRHNA and CDR2 SNTAGT. The CDR3: CASSAGTALTGELFF. The CDR3 DNA reads TGTGCCAGCAGTGCCGGGACAGCTCTCACCGGGGAGCTGTTTTTT.

The chain combines TRBV4-3 with TRBJ2-2; D perhaps matches TRBD2 (7 bases). Trimming removed 1 base from V and 5 bases from J, with 17 bases in between. The germline CDR1 and CDR2 sequences are LGHNA and YSLEER. The CDR3 covers 17 residues. The CDR3 here is CASSQGSGGALTGELFF. CDR3 nucleotide sequence: TGCGCCAGCAGCCAAGGGAGTGGGGGGGCCTTGACCGGGGAGCTGTTTTTT.

The chain carries TRBV5-6 and TRBJ1-2; D may be TRBD1 (6 bases). Deletions cut 7 bases from V and 3 bases from J, with 16 bases between. The CDR3 sequence is 14 residues long. Germline CDR1 is SGHDT and CDR2 is YYEEEE. The CDR3 sequence is CASQEGGMDYGYTF. The CDR3, as DNA: TGTGCCAGCCAAGAAGGGGGTATGGACTATGGCTACACCTTC.

This sequence joins TRBV5-1 and TRBJ1-2, with D possibly being TRBD1 (5 bases). With 4 bases removed from V and 7 bases from J, the gap between germline ends came to 17 bases. The CDR3 spans 14 residues. The germline CDR1 and CDR2 sequences are SGHRS and YFSETQ. DNA for the CDR3: TGCGCCAGCAGCACTTCGGGATCGGGGGGTGGCTACACCTTC. Translation: CASSTSGSGGGYTF. The full variable domain, with the rest looked up from reference TRBV5-1 and TRBJ1-2, is KAGVTQTPRYLIKTRGQQVTLSCSPISGHRSVSWYQQTPGQGLQFLFEYFSETQRNKGNFPGRFSGRQFSNSRSEMNVSTLELGDSALYLCASSTSGSGGGYTFGSGTRLTVV.

As regards this clone: Other DNA sequences in this sample translate to the same CDR3. The chain links TRBV19 to TRBJ2-3, with 11 bases lining up with TRBD2. CDR3 length: 17 amino acids. Germline V CDR1 and CDR2: LNHDA, SQIVND (reference sequence). Germline trimming cut 1 base from V and 2 bases from J; bases unmatched to any gene: 5. The CDR3 bases are TGTGCCAGTAGTATAGCCGGGACTAGCGGTTCCACAGATACGCAGTATTTT. It is translated as CASSIAGTSGSTDTQYF.

This rearrangement joins TRBV7-2 to TRBJ1-4; no clear D. V dropped 4 bases and J dropped 4 bases, with 10 bases sitting between them. Germline lookup yields CDR1 SGHTA and CDR2 FQGNSA. The CDR3 extends over 14 amino acids. CDR3 residues: CASSSREDNEKLFF. CDR3 nucleotides: TGTGCCAGCAGCTCCCGGGAAGATAATGAAAAACTGTTTTTT.

This chain links TRBV5-1 with TRBJ1-2; D remains unclear. The CDR3 runs 15 residues. CDR1 SGHRS and CDR2 YFSETQ come from the germline V gene. V gave up 1 base and J gave up 6 bases, with 16 bases separating them. The CDR3 DNA follows: TGCGCCAGCAGCTTGTCCCCGACCAGTGCGGATGGCTACACCTTC. Translated, it gives CASSLSPTSADGYTF. Supplemented by reference TRBV5-1 and TRBJ1-2, the full variable domain reads KAGVTQTPRYLIKTRGQQVTLSCSPISGHRSVSWYQQTPGQGLQFLFEYFSETQRNKGNFPGRFSGRQFSNSRSEMNVSTLELGDSALYLCASSLSPTSADGYTFGSGTRLTVV.

The rearrangement links TRBV7-2 to TRBJ2-1, with no clear D. Looked up from germline, CDR1 is SGHTA and CDR2 is FQGNSA. CDR3 length: 13 residues. V was trimmed by 4 bases and J by 5 bases, leaving 9 bases between them. CDR3 DNA sequence: TGTGCCAGCAGCTCATCCCTAAACAATGAGCAGTTCTTC. Translated: CASSSSLNNEQFF.

The V gene is TRBV5-1, the J gene TRBJ1-2; D unclear. Per the germline V gene, CDR1 is SGHRS and CDR2 is YFSETQ. CDR3 length: 15 residues. V was shortened by 0 bases and J by 4 bases, with 13 bases between the two germline ends. CDR3 amino acids: CASSLARNDGYGYTF. For the CDR3, the DNA is TGCGCCAGCAGCTTGGCCAGGAACGACGGCTATGGCTACACCTTC.

V is TRBV4-3 and J is TRBJ1-1, with TRBD1 matching over 7 bases. The length of the CDR3 is 15 residues. J lost 0 bases, V lost 4 bases, and 5 bases had no gene match. The germline V gene has CDR1 LGHNA and CDR2 YSLEER. CDR3 nucleotide sequence: TGCGCCAGCAGCCCGGGACAGCTCATGAACACTGAAGCTTTCTTT. Its protein is CASSPGQLMNTEAFF.

The CDR3 bases are TGTGCCAGCAGCTTAGCAGCGGGCAGGAGAAACTATGGCTACACCTTC. It codes for CASSLAAGRRNYGYTF. The V gene is TRBV7-6, the J gene TRBJ1-2; no firm D call. CDR1 and CDR2 from the germline V gene are SGHVS and FNYEAQ. The CDR3 is 16 residues long. V was clipped by 0 bases and J by 2 bases, with 13 bases between them.

This clone was found once. This chain links TRBV13 with TRBJ1-2; 7 bases are shared with TRBD1. Germline V gene lookup returns CDR1 PRHDT and CDR2 FYEKMQ (reference sequence). CDR3 length: 16 residues. V lost 4 bases to trimming and J lost 2 bases; unmatched junction nucleotides: 10. The CDR3 DNA reads as TGTGCCAGCAGCTCCAATACAGGGGCCATAAACTATGGCTACACCTTC. It yields the protein CASSSNTGAINYGYTF.

The V gene is TRBV19, the J gene TRBJ1-4, with no clear D. Trimming removed 6 bases at V and 8 bases at J, with 25 bases between. Germline V gene sequence: CDR1 LNHDA, CDR2 SQIVND (reference sequence). CDR3 size: 17 residues. The CDR3 DNA reads TGTGCCAGTAGGCATTCAACTAGGGCAGGAGAGGGAGAAAAACTGTTTTTT. Amino acid sequence: CASRHSTRAGEGEKLFF.

The chain carries TRBV6-5 and TRBJ1-5, with 7 bases lining up with TRBD1. This CDR3 region has 13 residues. Trimming cost V 7 bases and J 7 bases; bases outside gene matches: 7. Germline V gives CDR1 MNHEY, CDR2 SVGAGI. CDR3 protein: CASTTGVRQPQHF. The CDR3 coding sequence is TGTGCCAGCACTACAGGGGTTCGGCAGCCCCAGCATTTT.